The 3 T cell receptor beta chains reported below all come from one sample, sequenced in a study of monozygotic twins with inflammatory bowel disease. Each CDR3 protein gets one entry in TCRdb, which reprocessed the 5' RACE reads and gives no DNA. The sample features over 150,000 distinct CDR3 sequences, with 2.4% in its top ten. The sequenced sample was blood. Every receptor here comes from a human donor with ulcerative colitis or Crohn's disease, or a healthy co-twin of an affected twin (not recorded which).

V is TRBV4-3 and J is TRBJ1-6. This CDR3 has 12 residues. Germline CDR1 LGHNA, CDR2 YSLEER. CDR3 in amino acids: CASSQDDFILHF.

The rearrangement links TRBV12-3 or TRBV12-4 to TRBJ1-1; TCRdb designates TRBD1, a call that cannot be tested without DNA. This CDR3 comprises 14 residues. This chain's CDR3 is CASSLVGGDTEAFF.

The genes are TRBV20-1 and TRBJ2-1; without DNA, the TCRdb call of TRBD2 cannot be checked. The CDR3 extends over 14 amino acids. The germline gives CDR1 DFQATT, CDR2 SNEGSKA (reference sequence). The CDR3 sequence is CSAEDFQTYNEQFF.